The entry below gives a single T cell receptor beta chain sequence along with its context. The sample comes from a study of blood T cell repertoires in COVID-19. V shed 4 bases, J shed 8 bases, and the junction held 4 bases outside the gene matches. This CDR3 is built from 12 residues. Germline assignment: CDR1 SGHNT and CDR2 YENEEA. Per the original methods: Amplification of reference gene primers provided the estimated nucleated cell counts. Sequencing was performed with immunoSEQ multiplex PCR; in TCRdb, only in-frame clones are kept and a portion is missing. The V and J calls and clone size were taken over from that table, and D and trimming were inferred from the DNA. The sample includes approximately 250,000 clones, roughly nine tenths of them seen just once.

This TCR was recovered from a man aged 35 to 55 with active or convalescent COVID-19. Sequencing input: peripheral blood. This chain links TRBV11-3 with TRBJ1-1, with 7 bases aligning to TRBD1. The CDR3 nucleotides are TGTGCCAGCAGCTCGGACAGGATGGAAGCTTTCTTT. Its translation: CASSSDRMEAFF.